Sequencing of this T cell receptor beta chain was carried out in a study of identical twins. General study findings and limits: Among monozygotic twins, out-of-frame TCR alpha sharing exceeded what models predicted.

V gave up 0 bases and J gave up 8 bases, with 9 bases separating them. Germline V gene sequence: CDR1 MNHEY, CDR2 SMNVEV (reference sequence). The CDR3 covers 13 residues. This clonotype occurred a few times. Its specificity is not known. One entry per CDR3 protein, called by TCRdb with MiXCR from the 5' RACE reads. The table includes about 520,000 distinct CDR3 sequences, roughly a fifth detected once. The same data also went into a second study, on T cells expressing NK-cell markers.

V is TRBV27 and J is TRBJ2-3, with unresolved D. The TCR was taken from a woman aged 18-29 years in good health. Specimen: CD4+ T cells sorted from blood. In DNA, the CDR3 is TGTGCCAGCAGTTTATCGAAGAAGGGTACGCAGTATTTT. It encodes CASSLSKKGTQYF.